The 24 T cell receptor beta chains in this list originate from one sample, sequenced in a study of T cell responses to AZD1222 COVID-19 vaccine. The data were produced by immunoSEQ multiplex PCR, yet TCRdb's version contains in-frame clones alone and is incomplete. The data show more than 100,000 clones, with approximately 90% seen just once and roughly 3.5% held by the top ten. This specimen consisted of peripheral blood, obtained on day 0 of AZD1222 vaccination. These receptors were taken from an adult in good health.

The genes are TRBV7-9 and TRBJ1-3; 9 nucleotides match TRBD1. The CDR3 is 15 residues long. V lost 5 bases to trimming and J lost 0 bases; unmatched junction nucleotides: 2. In germline, CDR1 is SEHNR, CDR2 FQNEAQ (reference sequence). The CDR3 loop is CASSRDRVSGNTIYF. Written as DNA, the CDR3 is TGTGCCAGCAGCCGGGACAGGGTCTCTGGAAACACCATATATTTT.

The rearrangement joins TRBV19 to TRBJ1-1; 7 bases are a match to TRBD1. The CDR3 has 15 amino acids. J was trimmed by 1 base and V by 5 bases; bases with no gene match: 7. CDR1 LNHDA and CDR2 SQIVND come from the germline V gene (reference sequence). DNA of the CDR3: TGTGCCAGTAGTCAAGTCGGGACAGCGAACACTGAAGCTTTCTTT. Protein product: CASSQVGTANTEAFF.

The J gene is TRBJ1-1, the V gene TRBV29-1; a weak D match, TRBD1 (6 bases). V gave up 0 bases and J gave up 12 bases, with 14 bases separating them. CDR1 and CDR2 (germline): SQVTM, ANQGSEA. The CDR3 covers 12 residues. The chain's CDR3 is CSVEDTGTTTFF. The CDR3 coding sequence is TGCAGCGTTGAAGACACCGGGACAACGACTTTCTTT.

The genes are TRBV4-3 and TRBJ1-1; D remains ambiguous. V was cut by 4 bases and J by 3 bases, with 18 bases left in between. Germline V CDR1 and CDR2: LGHNA, YSLEER. CDR3 length: 16 amino acids. The CDR3 spells CASSRLIGGEDTEAFF. CDR3 sequence (DNA): TGCGCCAGCAGCCGGCTGATTGGTGGGGAAGACACTGAAGCTTTCTTT.

V and J are TRBV6-4 and TRBJ2-2; D is unclear. Germline V gene sequence: CDR1 MRHNA, CDR2 SNTAGT. The CDR3 is 13 amino acids. Trimming removed 0 bases at V and 6 bases at J, with 5 bases between. The CDR3 nucleotides are TGTGCCAGCAGTGACTCGAATGCCGGGGAGCTGTTTTTT. Translated, it gives CASSDSNAGELFF.

V is TRBV9 and J is TRBJ2-5; 8 nucleotides agree with TRBD2. Germline V gene sequence: CDR1 SGDLS, CDR2 YYNGEE. The V gene end was trimmed by 4 bases and the J gene end by 1 base; junction bases not matched to a gene: 9. This CDR3 is built from 16 residues. CDR3 sequence reads: CASSLGPSGFQETQYF. The CDR3 coding sequence is TGTGCCAGCAGCTTGGGGCCTAGCGGGTTCCAAGAGACCCAGTACTTC.

The rearrangement uses TRBV12-3 or TRBV12-4 and TRBJ2-1, with D perhaps matching TRBD1 or TRBD2 (5 bases each). V dropped 3 bases and J dropped 9 bases, with 12 bases sitting between them. The length of the CDR3 is 13 residues. CDR3 in DNA: TGTGCCAGCAGTTTCTTCGGGGCGGGTGAGCAGTTCTTC. It yields the protein CASSFFGAGEQFF.

This chain uses TRBV7-2 with TRBJ2-7; weak D call: TRBD1 (6 bases). Germline lookup yields CDR1 SGHTA and CDR2 FQGNSA. The CDR3 contains 14 residues. V was trimmed by 1 base and J by 1 base, leaving 8 bases between them. The CDR3 loop is CASSLVQGSYEQYF. The DNA for the CDR3 is TGTGCCAGCAGCTTAGTTCAGGGGTCCTACGAGCAGTACTTC.

This clone was observed a handful of times. The chain combines TRBV5-1 with TRBJ2-6; D not certain. V was trimmed by 6 bases and J by 0 bases, leaving 10 bases between them. Germline loops: CDR1 SGHRS, CDR2 YFSETQ. The CDR3 length is 15 residues. The CDR3 nucleotides are TGCGCCAGCATGGGTTCCACCTCTGGGGCCAACGTCCTGACTTTC. Protein sequence: CASMGSTSGANVLTF.

This clone showed up just a few times. The chain couples TRBV6-5 to TRBJ1-1, with D possibly TRBD1 on 6 matching bases. This CDR3 contains 11 residues. CDR1 is MNHEY and CDR2 is SVGAGI in the germline V gene. V was trimmed by 7 bases and J by 4 bases, leaving 7 bases between them. Written as DNA, the CDR3 is TGTGCCAGCAAAGGGGGCACTGAAGCTTTCTTT. This sequence encodes CASKGGTEAFF.

The rearrangement uses TRBV19 and TRBJ1-3, with no clear D. Germline assignment: CDR1 LNHDA and CDR2 SQIVND (reference sequence). The V end was cut by 1 base, the J end by 4 bases, with 5 bases between. This CDR3 region has 13 residues. The CDR3 DNA is TGTGCCAGTAGTATAGCCAGAGGAAACACCATATATTTT. It translates to CASSIARGNTIYF.

This sequence joins TRBV7-8 and TRBJ2-7; D possibly corresponds to TRBD2 (5 bases). CDR1 SGHVS and CDR2 FQNEAQ come from the germline V gene. The V gene lost 5 bases and the J gene lost 2 bases, with 16 bases spanning the gap. The CDR3 is made up of 15 amino acids. The CDR3 DNA sequence: TGTGCCAGCAGCCAGAGGTGGCGGGCCGCCTACGAGCAGTACTTC. Protein sequence: CASSQRWRAAYEQYF.

The rearrangement uses TRBV6-6 and TRBJ1-2; a weak D match, TRBD1 (5 bases). The germline V and J ends were trimmed by 5 bases and 4 bases, with 23 bases remaining between them. The germline V gene encodes CDR1 MNHNY and CDR2 SVGAGI (reference sequence). This CDR3 is 17 amino acids long. Here the CDR3 DNA reads TGTGCCAGCAGTCGGGGGGGTAGAGGGGTGGCACTCTATGGCTACACCTTC. Translation: CASSRGGRGVALYGYTF.

This clone was found once. The CDR3 is CASSETYRENTEAFF. The CDR3 bases are TGTGCCAGCAGTGAAACCTACAGGGAGAACACTGAAGCTTTCTTT. The rearrangement links TRBV6-1 to TRBJ1-1; TRBD1 might be the D (6 bases). Trimming shortened V by 2 bases and J by 1 base, and 11 bases separated the two germline ends. CDR1 is MNHNS, CDR2 SASEGT, per germline. The CDR3 extends over 15 amino acids.

The rearrangement links TRBV9 to TRBJ2-5; TRBD1 matches at 11 bases. The V gene end was trimmed by 1 base and the J gene end by 3 bases; junction bases not matched to a gene: 2. The CDR3 runs to 15 residues. Germline CDR1 reads SGDLS; CDR2 reads YYNGEE. CDR3 sequence (DNA): TGTGCCAGCAGCGTATGGGACAGGGGGGAAGAGACCCAGTACTTC. Translated: CASSVWDRGEETQYF. The full variable domain, in which reference TRBV9 and TRBJ2-5 provide the parts outside the CDR3, is DSGVTQTPKHLITATGQRVTLRCSPRSGDLSVYWYQQSLDQGLQFLIQYYNGEERAKGNILERFSAQQFPDLHSELNLSSLELGDSALYFCASSVWDRGEETQYFGPGTRLLVL.

The chain employs TRBV28 and TRBJ1-5; the D gene is possibly TRBD1 (5 bases). Germline values: CDR1 MDHEN, CDR2 SYDVKM. The CDR3 has 16 amino acids. With 4 bases removed from V and 1 base from J, the gap between germline ends came to 14 bases. The CDR3 region has the DNA TGTGCCAGCAGTTCAGTGGGACCGGGGAGCAATCAGCCCCAGCATTTT. Its protein product is CASSSVGPGSNQPQHF.

V gene TRBV2 combines with J gene TRBJ1-4, with TRBD1 as a possible D gene (6 bases). The CDR3 spans 15 residues. Between the trimmed V and J ends, which lost 5 bases and 0 bases, there was a span of 10 bases. Looked up from germline, CDR1 is SNHLY and CDR2 is FYNNEI. In nucleotides, the CDR3 is TGTGCCAGCAGTATGGACAGAACAACTAATGAAAAACTGTTTTTT. Translation gives CASSMDRTTNEKLFF.

This clone was counted a few times. The genes are TRBV25-1 and TRBJ2-2; TRBD1 agrees at 8 bases. Germline-derived CDR1 and CDR2 are MGHDK and SYGVNS. The CDR3 is 15 amino acids. V lost 1 base to trimming and J lost 3 bases; unmatched junction nucleotides: 1. The CDR3 reads CASSELDRDTGELFF. The CDR3 DNA is TGTGCCAGCAGTGAATTGGACAGGGACACCGGGGAGCTGTTTTTT.

V is TRBV7-2 and J is TRBJ1-4; D unclear. Trimming shortened V by 4 bases and J by 8 bases, and 14 bases separated the two germline ends. The germline CDR1 and CDR2 sequences are SGHTA and FQGNSA. This CDR3 region has 14 residues. CDR3 nucleotides: TGTGCCAGCAGCTCAGGTCTTAGCGGGGAAAAACTGTTTTTT. Its protein is CASSSGLSGEKLFF. The entire variable domain, with the rest obtained from reference TRBV7-2 and TRBJ1-4, is as follows: GAGVSQSPSNKVTEKGKDVELRCDPISGHTALYWYRQSLGQGLEFLIYFQGNSAPDKSGLPSDRFSAERTGGSVSTLTIQRTQQEDSAVYLCASSSGLSGEKLFFGSGTQLSVL.

This clone has a handful of counts. The V and J genes are TRBV7-4 and TRBJ1-5, with TRBD1 identical over 7 bases. The germline CDR1 and CDR2 sequences are SGHVT and SQSDAQ. CDR3 size: 17 residues. J lost 4 bases, V lost 5 bases, and 14 bases had no gene match. The CDR3 loop is CASSDEGGSCRNQPQHF. The CDR3 DNA follows: TGTGCCAGCAGCGATGAAGGGGGCTCTTGCCGAAATCAGCCCCAGCATTTT.

The genes are TRBV20-1 and TRBJ1-4; D possibly corresponds to TRBD1 (5 bases). This CDR3 is 19 amino acids long. CDR1 DFQATT and CDR2 SNEGSKA come from the germline V gene (reference sequence). V lost 3 bases to trimming and J lost 0 bases, with 23 bases between them. As DNA, the CDR3 is TGCAGTGCTAGTGGTTACGGAAGGGGCAGCGTTGCAACTAATGAAAAACTGTTTTTT. Translated, it gives CSASGYGRGSVATNEKLFF.

The V gene is TRBV2, the J gene TRBJ1-1; a possible D gene is TRBD1 (6 bases). The V gene's germline CDR1 is SNHLY and CDR2 FYNNEI. CDR3 size: 13 residues. Trimming pared 6 bases from V and 1 base from J, leaving 9 bases between. CDR3 residues: CASRTQGNTEAFF. In DNA form, the CDR3 reads TGTGCCAGCAGGACACAGGGGAACACTGAAGCTTTCTTT.

V and J are TRBV19 and TRBJ1-2; 10 bases line up with TRBD1. The CDR3 totals 17 residues. The junction had 7 bases not matched to a gene; V was cut back by 3 bases and J by 0 bases. Germline CDR1 reads LNHDA; CDR2 reads SQIVND (reference sequence). The DNA of the CDR3 is TGTGCCAGTAGTATCCACCGGGACAGGGGATCTAACTATGGCTACACCTTC. This sequence encodes CASSIHRDRGSNYGYTF.

This rearrangement joins TRBV18 to TRBJ1-6; no firm D call. Germline values: CDR1 KGHSH, CDR2 LQKENI. CDR3 length equals 13 residues. V lost 11 bases and J lost 7, with 15 bases in between. This chain's CDR3 is CASGGLENSPLHF. Written as DNA, the CDR3 is TGTGCCTCTGGAGGGCTGGAAAATTCACCCCTCCACTTT.